In this sample, the clone carrying this T cell receptor (beta chain) turned up many times. Amplified regions were TCR beta CDR3 sequences from RNA transcripts. TCR CDR3 underwent first-round RT-PCR with the HTBI primer set. TCRdb re-called the multiplex PCR reads through MiXCR, storing one row per CDR3 protein. Of a few hundred thousand distinct CDR3 sequences in the sample, 19% were seen once. The PBMCs had their origin in 10 ml of fresh peripheral blood. These data are taken from a study of T cells in Graves' hyperthyroidism and ophthalmopathy. Per germline, CDR1 SQVTM and CDR2 ANQGSEA. The CDR3 loop spans 13 amino acids. J gave up 7 bases and V 7 bases, and 6 bases lay outside the gene matches.

The specimen was blood. This sequence joins TRBV29-1 and TRBJ1-3; the match to TRBD1 covers 11 bases. The TCR originated in a woman younger than 30 with Graves' hyperthyroidism. The CDR3 DNA reads TGCAGCGCCTTGGACAGGGGGCGGAACACCATATATTTT. Translation gives CSALDRGRNTIYF.